This is a list of T cell receptor beta chains from one sample in a study of Ad26.COV2.S vaccination and SARS-CoV-2 variants. TCRdb's table, derived via immunoSEQ multiplex PCR, lists solely in-frame clones and lacks some. The sample has roughly 680,000 clones, roughly 90% seen once. Sample: peripheral blood, taken in a trial of Ad26.COV2.S vaccine versus placebo. The receptor set was obtained from a person between 18 and 65 years old who received the Ad26.COV2.S COVID-19 vaccine or a placebo. The conserved cysteine and the conserved F or W are not part of the CDR3 here.

cdr3_aa cdr3_length v_call
ASSQVFRDKNYGYT 14 TRBV4-1
ASSPRTSYDIQY 12 TRBV7-9
ASSFGGEQY 9 TRBV11-3
AISQQGMQEKLF 12 TRBV10-3
ASSLVPHRARDYGYT 15 TRBV7-8
AWDSGANVLT 10 TRBV30
ARSRRQGAQETQY 13 TRBV7-5
ASSPVGGVEGTEAF 14 TRBV18
ASSELGVSTEAF 12 TRBV2
ASSQPGTAKVNEQY 14 TRBV4-2
ASSHPGQPNTGELF 14 TRBV4-2
ASGSIRNEQF 10 TRBV10-1
ATSDLGVQQF 10 TRBV24-1
ATSSGEGQGITNEKLF 16 TRBV15
ASSPGLASSYEQY 13 TRBV18
ASSFGGADTQY 11 TRBV11-2
ASSFPTRTYEQY 12 TRBV6-2/TRBV6-3
ASSALQVKNSPLH 13 TRBV27
ASSPAGGSTTDTQY 14 TRBV5-1
ASSQDGREQF 10 TRBV3-1/TRBV3-2
ASSVGTGRVGIAGELF 16 TRBV9
ASSPEFSSYEQY 12 TRBV18
ASSPRAAYEAF 11 TRBV6-5
ASSSLGPYEQY 11 TRBV18
ARSPVGAGQGTYEQY 15 TRBV5-3
ASSLTEADTQY 11 TRBV5-1
ASSSEETQY 9 TRBV7-2
ASSLHLGVTEAF 12 TRBV7-8
ASSQVGFSGNTIY 13 TRBV14
ASSLGDRHQETQY 13 TRBV11-3
ASSLDRSKQGVTGELF 16 TRBV11-3
ASSIPLGQGSRAF 13 TRBV19
ASSLALTGTYEQY 13 TRBV5-1
ASSEQGNYGYT 11 TRBV6-1
ASSLRGPDTQY 11 TRBV5-1
ASSPTKGYEQF 11 TRBV18
ASSTGLAGGLGGELF 15 TRBV19
ASSQFEGWVANEQF 14 TRBV7-2
ASSRDRNAVGNTIY 14 TRBV18
AWSPFGFNEQF 11 TRBV30
ASSTGGGYEQY 11 TRBV13
SVEVAGWGEQF 11 TRBV29-1
ASRPSMNEKLF 11 TRBV13
ASSSGGNEQF 10 TRBV7-3
ASSQRLMNTEAF 12 TRBV4-1
ASSLLSQTEAF 11 TRBV5-5
AWGAWGYGTGELF 13 TRBV30
ASSEWVGGSYEQY 13 TRBV25-1
ASSLYDTGPETQY 13 TRBV5-6
ASSFAPGLAGGGEQY 15 TRBV7-2
ASSPDYGGYIQY 12 TRBV2
ASSFGGNEQF 10 TRBV12-3/TRBV12-4
ATQGTGELF 9 TRBV19
ASKLAGGPAGELF 13 TRBV27
ASSAIDATDTQY 12 TRBV9
ASSYHRLDTEAF 12 TRBV6-2/TRBV6-3